The entry below describes one T cell receptor (beta chain). This entry comes from a study of human T cells and chemical hapten exposure. Germline V gene data show CDR1 as MDHEN and CDR2 as SYDVKM. The V and J ends lost 4 bases and 2 bases respectively, with 10 bases between them. This CDR3 has 14 amino acids. Using its own MiXCR run on the RACE reads, TCRdb lists one record per CDR3 protein. Found here are 100,000 or so distinct CDR3 sequences, more than 9% of them singletons; the top ten hold around 2.3%. Indicated time point: patch test 1, 2 weeks after DPC sensitization. Treatment noted: therapeutic diphenylcyclopropenone sensitization with weekly scalp DPC.

The sequencing used whole blood, collected in connection with sensitization to the hapten diphenylcyclopropenone (DPC). The receptor's source is a man aged 35-49 years with alopecia areata. Some clones in this sample may be carry-over from other donors' samples. The gene calls are TRBV28 and TRBJ2-3; D perhaps matches TRBD2 (6 bases). In DNA, the CDR3 is TGTGCCAGCAGTTCTGGCGGGATCACAGATACGCAGTATTTT. It specifies CASSSGGITDTQYF.